This T cell receptor beta chain was captured by sequencing in a study of cytomegalovirus exposure and HLA in healthy donors. Overall study findings and caveats: An analysis was carried out later, and it reportedly showed fewer N-insertions in an Asian-associated ancestry cluster than the approximately 660-donor mean.

The ends lost 6 bases at V and 5 bases at J; junction bases unmatched: 8. Germline values: CDR1 MNHNS, CDR2 SASEGT. The CDR3 runs 14 residues. With regard to this clone: No antigen is known for it.

The PCR ran on 60 Vbeta and 13 Jbeta primers. Here immunoSEQ multiplex PCR was the method, and the copy in TCRdb shows in-frame clones only, minus some. In the table there are more than 110,000 clones, 70% to 80% of which are singletons. This sequence was found in a woman between 50 and 59 years old in good health and CMV-seropositive. The J gene is TRBJ1-1, the V gene TRBV6-1; 8 bases align to TRBD1. Sequenced material: PBMCs. The CDR3 loop reads CASSATDRVTEAFF. Here the CDR3 DNA reads TGTGCCAGCAGCGCCACGGACAGGGTTACTGAAGCTTTCTTT.